The 11 T cell receptor beta chains given below trace back to one sample, sequenced in a study of molecular identifiers for immune sequencing clone quantification. TCRdb reanalysed the PCR reads using MiXCR and keeps one entry per CDR3 protein. The table shows more than 300,000 distinct CDR3 sequences, with about 20% occurring only once. The specimen was naive CD8+ T cells from blood, with Jurkat cell RNA spiked in. Subset in this sample: FACS-sorted CD8+CD4-CCR7+CD45RA+ naive T cells. Receptors were obtained from a human donor in good health. Some libraries in this study had Jurkat cell RNA spiked in.

The chain recombines TRBV9 with TRBJ2-5; 7 nucleotides agree with TRBD1. Losses at the gene ends were 0 bases for V and 3 bases for J; bases not matched to a gene: 5. Germline V lookup: CDR1 SGDLS, CDR2 YYNGEE. This CDR3 region has 15 residues. CDR3 residues: CASSVARTGEETQYF. The CDR3 DNA sequence: TGTGCCAGCAGCGTAGCCCGGACAGGCGAAGAGACCCAGTACTTC.

This clonotype was detected ten times or more. This chain links TRBV29-1 with TRBJ1-1, with D unclear. Germline-derived CDR1 and CDR2 are SQVTM and ANQGSEA. Trimming took off 5 bases at V and 4 bases at J, with 5 bases between the two ends. The CDR3 spans 10 residues. In DNA form, the CDR3 reads TGCAGCGTTTTTCTCACTGAAGCTTTCTTT. It yields the protein CSVFLTEAFF.

This clonotype has more than one count but fewer than ten. CDR3 in amino acids: CASRPAYTEAFF. The CDR3 DNA is TGTGCCAGCAGACCAGCGTACACTGAAGCTTTCTTT. V usage is TRBV11-2 and J usage is TRBJ1-1; D remains ambiguous. CDR1 is SGHAT and CDR2 is FQNNGV in the germline V gene. Trimming cost V 6 bases and J 3 bases, with 8 bases left between them. The length of the CDR3 is 12 residues.

This clonotype came up many times. The chain carries TRBV19 and TRBJ2-3; TRBD2 is a possible D gene (5 bases). Between the trimmed V and J ends, which lost 5 bases and 2 bases, there was a span of 14 bases. This CDR3 is built from 15 residues. Germline CDR1 LNHDA, CDR2 SQIVND (reference sequence). The CDR3 bases are TGTGCCAGTAGTCATGCGGGTATTTACACAGATACGCAGTATTTT. Residues: CASSHAGIYTDTQYF.

Worth noting for this clonotype: The junction and the germline gene differ at one end; a read error may be behind it. CDR3 in amino acids: CASGLAWGSNIQYF. For the CDR3, the DNA is TGCGCCAGCGGCTTGGCCTGGGGGTCGAACATTCAGTACTTC. The chain joins TRBV5-1 to TRBJ2-4; TRBD1 or TRBD2 may be the D gene (5 bases each). The CDR3 has 14 amino acids. Germline V gene lookup returns CDR1 SGHRS and CDR2 YFSETQ.

Many counts were recorded for this clonotype. The V gene is TRBV27, the J gene TRBJ1-1; the D gene is possibly TRBD1 (6 bases). The CDR3 extends over 14 amino acids. With 1 base removed from V and 1 base from J, the gap between germline ends came to 7 bases. Germline V CDR1 and CDR2: MNHEY, SMNVEV (reference sequence). The CDR3 region is CASSLWDTNTEAFF. The CDR3 coding sequence is TGTGCCAGCAGTTTATGGGACACGAACACTGAAGCTTTCTTT.

This clonotype has more than one count but fewer than ten. The chain recombines TRBV12-3 or TRBV12-4 with TRBJ2-7; maybe TRBD1 (6 bases). The CDR3 sequence is 11 residues long. V was pared by 5 bases and J by 10 bases, with 12 bases between. CDR3 in DNA: TGTGCCAGCAGTCCACAGGGTATTCAGTACTTC. Protein product: CASSPQGIQYF.

In this sample, this clonotype turned up a few times. The genes are TRBV27 and TRBJ2-3, with 7 bases identical to TRBD1. The CDR3 spans 15 residues. V gave up 5 bases and J gave up 4 bases; unmatched junction bases: 9. From germline, CDR1 is MNHEY and CDR2 SMNVEV (reference sequence). The CDR3 region has the DNA TGTGCCAGCAGTCGGTACAGGGGAGTGGCAGATACGCAGTATTTT. Amino acids: CASSRYRGVADTQYF.

This clonotype was recorded many times. J is TRBJ1-3 and V is TRBV7-2; D is possibly TRBD1 (5 bases). Germline-derived CDR1 and CDR2 are SGHTA and FQGNSA. This CDR3 is built from 13 residues. The V gene lost 4 bases and the J gene lost 4 bases, with 8 bases spanning the gap. The CDR3 loop is CASSWGGGNTIYF. The CDR3 nucleotides read TGTGCCAGCAGCTGGGGGGGGGGAAACACCATATATTTT.

This clonotype was counted only a few times. This sequence joins TRBV4-3 and TRBJ2-2; perhaps TRBD1 as D (5 bases). V dropped 1 base and J dropped 6 bases, with 12 bases sitting between them. The CDR3 consists of 15 residues. CDR1 and CDR2 (germline): LGHNA, YSLEER. The DNA for the CDR3 is TGCGCCAGCAGCCAAGGCATTTTGGGGCCCGGGGAGCTGTTTTTT. Its translation is CASSQGILGPGELFF.

The chain is built from TRBV20-1 and TRBJ1-1, with D hard to call. The CDR3 runs to 16 residues. Trimming took 0 bases from V and 2 from J, leaving 16 bases between them. Germline values: CDR1 DFQATT, CDR2 SNEGSKA (reference sequence). As DNA, the CDR3 is TGCAGTGCTAGAGAGTACAACTGGAAAATAAACACTGAAGCTTTCTTT. It translates to CSAREYNWKINTEAFF.